Presented here are 23 T cell receptor beta chains from one specimen sequenced in a study of beta chain features in type 1 diabetes. Study observations and caveats: Within each of all four CD4+ subsets, Type 1 diabetes patients had TCRB CDR3s that were moderately but significantly shorter.

Expressed TCRB transcripts were sequenced after all isolated RNA was converted to cDNA. Profiling relied on immunoSEQ multiplex PCR, and the TCRdb table lists in-frame clones only, not all of them. Of roughly 350,000 clones listed, around 10% were seen once; the top ten hold about 0.63%. Their antigens are not known. Sample: central memory CD4+ T cells from blood. The source is a man aged 25 to 40 with type 1 diabetes.

This clone was counted between two and nine times. V gene TRBV6-1 combines with J gene TRBJ2-5; D could derive from TRBD1 or TRBD2 (6 bases each). Trimming shortened V by 3 bases and J by 4 bases, and 9 bases separated the two germline ends. CDR3 length: 13 amino acids. Germline loops: CDR1 MNHNS, CDR2 SASEGT. The CDR3, as DNA: TGTGCCAGCAGTGAGGGGGGCCGAGAGACCCAGTACTTC. Translation gives CASSEGGRETQYF.

The chain recombines TRBV18 with TRBJ1-4; TRBD1 is a possible D gene (6 bases). V was clipped by 3 bases and J by 6 bases, with 14 bases between them. The CDR3 sequence is 15 residues long. Per the germline V gene, CDR1 is KGHSH and CDR2 is LQKENI. For the CDR3, the DNA is TGTGCCAGCTCACCTGACAGGCTAGAATATGAAAAACTGTTTTTT. This encodes CASSPDRLEYEKLFF.

This clone has just a few counts. The V gene is TRBV7-8, the J gene TRBJ2-5; the D is unclear. Germline V gene lookup returns CDR1 SGHVS and CDR2 FQNEAQ. V lost 6 bases, J lost 2 bases, and 13 bases lay in between. CDR3 size: 14 residues. Here the CDR3 DNA reads TGTGCCAGCAGTCTGGGAATCCAGCAAGAGACCCAGTACTTC. It is translated as CASSLGIQQETQYF.

This clone was picked up a small number of times. The DNA for the CDR3 is TGTGCCAGCAGGGTTGTAGTCACGAACACCGGGGAGCTGTTTTTT. Its protein is CASRVVVTNTGELFF. The V call is TRBV2, the J call TRBJ2-2; D is ambiguous. Trimming removed 6 bases at V and 0 bases at J, with 11 bases between. This CDR3 has 15 residues. The germline gives CDR1 SNHLY, CDR2 FYNNEI.

This chain links TRBV4-3 with TRBJ2-7, with D perhaps matching TRBD1 (5 bases). The ends were cut back, 1 base at V and 2 bases at J, with 18 bases in the middle. CDR1 and CDR2 (germline): LGHNA, YSLEER. The CDR3 runs to 17 residues. In DNA, the CDR3 is TGCGCCAGCAGCCAAGGCCATGGGGCAGGTAGTACCTACGAGCAGTACTTC. Its translation: CASSQGHGAGSTYEQYF.

The rearrangement uses TRBV4-2 and TRBJ2-7, with D hard to call. The germline V and J ends were trimmed by 4 bases and 2 bases, with 9 bases remaining between them. The CDR3 totals 13 residues. Germline V gives CDR1 LGHNA, CDR2 YNFKEQ. The CDR3 reads CASSPSLPYEQYF. DNA of the CDR3: TGTGCCAGCAGCCCCTCGTTACCCTACGAGCAGTACTTC.

The chain links TRBV30 to TRBJ2-1; 14 bases match TRBD2. The CDR3 extends over 15 amino acids. Per the germline V gene, CDR1 is GTSNPN and CDR2 is SVGIG (reference sequence). The V gene end was trimmed by 3 bases and the J gene end by 9 bases; junction bases not matched to a gene: 7. The DNA of the CDR3 is TGTGCCTGGAGGACTAGCGGGAGGGTAGAGGGTGAGCAGTTCTTC. Amino acid sequence: CAWRTSGRVEGEQFF.

This clone was seen repeatedly, ten times or more. One end of the junction fails to match germline, which may point to a read error. V and J are TRBV18 and TRBJ2-7, with 9 bases that match TRBD1. The CDR3 is 13 residues long. Per germline, CDR1 KGHSH and CDR2 LQKENI. The DNA of the CDR3 is TGTGCCAGCTCACCCCAAACAGGGGGCGAGCTGTACTTC. It translates to CASSPQTGGELYF.

A few counts support this clone. The chain carries TRBV27 and TRBJ2-3; D perhaps matches TRBD2 (5 bases). Germline assignment: CDR1 MNHEY and CDR2 SMNVEV (reference sequence). Trimming cost V 5 bases and J 0 bases, with 15 bases left between them. The CDR3 totals 16 residues. CDR3 in amino acids: CASSVSRDSSTDTQYF. In DNA, the CDR3 is TGTGCCAGCAGTGTCTCCCGGGATTCTAGCACAGATACGCAGTATTTT.

This clone occurred a few times. The chain combines TRBV6-5 with TRBJ2-3, with a possible D match to TRBD1 (6 bases). The germline V and J ends were trimmed by 6 bases and 5 bases, with 9 bases remaining between them. Per germline, CDR1 MNHEY and CDR2 SVGAGI. CDR3 length: 12 amino acids. CDR3 residues: CASRSQGDTQYF. CDR3 sequence (DNA): TGTGCCAGCAGGTCACAGGGAGATACGCAGTATTTT.

The chain recombines TRBV11-2 with TRBJ2-1; TRBD1 aligns across 9 bases. This CDR3 has 15 residues. V lost 6 bases to trimming and J lost 7 bases; unmatched junction nucleotides: 10. CDR1 is SGHAT and CDR2 is FQNNGV in the germline V gene. The DNA for the CDR3 is TGTGCCAGCAGGTCCCTGAGACAGGGGGGAAATGAGCAGTTCTTC. Encoded protein: CASRSLRQGGNEQFF.

CDR3 DNA sequence: TGTGCCATCATCATGGGGACAGGTACCTACGAGCAGTACTTC. It is translated as CAIIMGTGTYEQYF. The V gene is TRBV10-3, the J gene TRBJ2-7, with 8 nucleotides matching TRBD1. CDR3 length: 14 residues. The ends lost 7 bases at V and 2 bases at J; junction bases unmatched: 7. Germline V gene data show CDR1 as ENHRY and CDR2 as SYGVKD.

As to this clone: This same CDR3 is encoded by further DNA sequences in the sample. The gene calls are TRBV18 and TRBJ2-6, with unresolved D. The V end was cut by 2 bases, the J end by 2 bases, with 4 bases between. Germline loops: CDR1 KGHSH, CDR2 LQKENI. The CDR3 consists of 14 residues. CDR3: CASSPGAGANVLTF. The CDR3 region has the DNA TGTGCCAGCTCACCAGGCGCTGGGGCCAACGTCCTGACTTTC.

This clone was counted ten times or more. The genes are TRBV5-1 and TRBJ2-1; tentatively, D is TRBD1 (5 bases). V shed 8 bases and J shed 3 bases, with 15 bases lying between them. The CDR3 contains 14 residues. CDR1 is SGHRS, CDR2 YFSETQ, per germline. The CDR3 loop is CASAIQEGYNEQFF. CDR3 sequence (DNA): TGCGCCAGTGCGATACAGGAAGGCTACAATGAGCAGTTCTTC. The entire variable domain, with the rest obtained from reference TRBV5-1 and TRBJ2-1, is as follows: KAGVTQTPRYLIKTRGQQVTLSCSPISGHRSVSWYQQTPGQGLQFLFEYFSETQRNKGNFPGRFSGRQFSNSRSEMNVSTLELGDSALYLCASAIQEGYNEQFFGPGTRLTVL.

This rearrangement joins TRBV4-1 to TRBJ1-3; possible D gene TRBD1, 6 bases. CDR3 length: 15 residues. Trimming left V 2 bases short and J 3 bases short, with 11 bases between. Germline V gene sequence: CDR1 MGHRA, CDR2 YSYEKL. As DNA, the CDR3 is TGCGCCAGCAGCCAACGGACAGAGAATGGAAACACCATATATTTT. This translates into CASSQRTENGNTIYF.

This clone appeared a few times. V and J are TRBV5-1 and TRBJ2-2; weak D call: TRBD1 (6 bases). Germline lookup yields CDR1 SGHRS and CDR2 YFSETQ. The V and J ends lost 1 base and 4 bases respectively, with 17 bases between them. There are 17 residues in the CDR3. CDR3 DNA: TGCGCCAGCAGCTTGTCCATTCCCGAAGGGGGCACCGGGGAGCTGTTTTTT. Translated, it gives CASSLSIPEGGTGELFF.

This clone has just a few counts. The rearrangement joins TRBV2 to TRBJ2-7; D call uncertain. The CDR3 contains 14 residues. The V end was cut by 4 bases, the J end by 0 bases, with 10 bases between. Germline values: CDR1 SNHLY, CDR2 FYNNEI. CDR3 sequence (DNA): TGTGCCAGCAGTGTTCGGCAGGACTCCTACGAGCAGTACTTC. Translation: CASSVRQDSYEQYF. Combining the CDR3 with reference TRBV2 and TRBJ2-7 gives the whole variable domain EPEVTQTPSHQVTQMGQEVILRCVPISNHLYFYWYRQILGQKVEFLVSFYNNEISEKSEIFDDQFSVERPDGSNFTLKIRSTKLEDSAMYFCASSVRQDSYEQYFGPGTRLTVT.

The sample holds a few counts of this clone. The same CDR3 can be traced to other DNA sequences in this sample. The chain uses TRBV5-1 and TRBJ2-5, with 11 bases lining up with TRBD1. Germline lookup yields CDR1 SGHRS and CDR2 YFSETQ. V dropped 4 bases and J dropped 4; count of bases not matched to a gene: 3. This CDR3 is built from 14 residues. This chain's CDR3 is CASSPDRGRETQYF. CDR3 DNA: TGCGCCAGCAGCCCGGACAGGGGGCGAGAGACCCAGTACTTC. Filled out from reference TRBV5-1 and TRBJ2-5, the complete variable domain reads KAGVTQTPRYLIKTRGQQVTLSCSPISGHRSVSWYQQTPGQGLQFLFEYFSETQRNKGNFPGRFSGRQFSNSRSEMNVSTLELGDSALYLCASSPDRGRETQYFGPGTRLLVL.

The CDR3 DNA is TGTGCCAGCAGTTTGGGACAGCGAAATCTTTATGGCTACACCTTC. As protein: CASSLGQRNLYGYTF. J is TRBJ1-2 and V is TRBV28; 7 nucleotides align to TRBD1. V shed 3 bases and J 5 bases; nucleotides not matched to a gene: 9. From germline, CDR1 is MDHEN and CDR2 SYDVKM. The CDR3 spans 15 residues.

The V and J genes are TRBV28 and TRBJ2-2, with 7 bases matching TRBD2. Germline trimming cut 2 bases from V and 4 bases from J; bases unmatched to any gene: 4. CDR3 length: 15 amino acids. Germline V gene lookup returns CDR1 MDHEN and CDR2 SYDVKM. CDR3 bases: TGTGCCAGCAGTTTAAGCGGGATCGGCACCGGGGAGCTGTTTTTT. It translates to CASSLSGIGTGELFF.

The chain links TRBV7-2 to TRBJ2-1; D may match TRBD1 or TRBD2 (6 bases each). The germline V gene has CDR1 SGHTA and CDR2 FQGNSA. This CDR3 comprises 13 residues. V was cut by 6 bases and J by 2 bases, with 8 bases left in between. The CDR3 region has the DNA TGTGCCAGCAGGGAGGGGGCCTACAATGAGCAGTTCTTC. Its protein product is CASREGAYNEQFF.

V and J are TRBV5-4 and TRBJ1-4; 7 bases line up with TRBD1. The CDR3 consists of 13 residues. CDR1 and CDR2 (germline): SGHNT, YYREEE (reference sequence). Germline trimming cut 3 bases from V and 13 bases from J; bases unmatched to any gene: 9. CDR3 amino acids: CASSSFGQDLLFF. The CDR3 DNA reads as TGTGCCAGCAGCTCATTCGGACAGGATTTACTGTTTTTT.

The chain uses TRBV29-1 and TRBJ2-2; 8 bases align to TRBD2. Germline values: CDR1 SQVTM, CDR2 ANQGSEA. The trim removed 6 bases at V and 1 base at J, leaving 4 bases unmatched. This CDR3 region has 14 residues. The CDR3 bases are TGCAGCGTAACTAGCGGAAAGAACACCGGGGAGCTGTTTTTT. This codes for CSVTSGKNTGELFF.